This paragraph covers one T cell receptor beta chain sequence. Its antigen is still unknown. Every patient had mismatch repair deficiency by PCR or immunohistochemistry. This sample was taken from a study of PD-1 blockade in mismatch repair-deficient tumors. Across the whole study: Patients had about a dozen mismatch repair-deficient cancer types, all previously treated and progressing.

General study points: Rapid post-treatment expansion, then contraction, generally preceding radiologic response, marked tumor-resident clones.

Sequencing used immunoSEQ multiplex PCR; TCRdb keeps in-frame clones, though not all of them. Altogether around 50,000 clones are present, roughly 78% being singletons, with the ten largest covering over 3%. V dropped 5 bases and J dropped 7 bases, with 11 bases sitting between them. The CDR3 length is 13 residues. CDR1 is MNHNS, CDR2 SASEGT, per germline. V is TRBV6-1 and J is TRBJ2-2; D is uncertain. This sequence was found in an adult with mismatch repair-deficient cancer. Sequencing was performed on peripheral blood, taken 4 weeks after starting pembrolizumab. The CDR3 reads CASSPHAVGELFF. The CDR3 DNA reads as TGTGCCAGCAGTCCCCACGCGGTCGGGGAGCTGTTTTTT.